This is a list of T cell receptor beta chains from one sample in a study of blood T cell repertoires in COVID-19. This table comes from immunoSEQ multiplex PCR, and its TCRdb copy is limited to in-frame clones, with some not included. This table holds fewer than 450,000 clones, 70% to 90% found once. The specimen was peripheral blood. The receptors were gathered from a woman in her forties or fifties with COVID-19, enrolled during active disease. CDR3s include the opening cysteine and the closing phenylalanine or tryptophan. Each record gives: J gene, clone size, V gene, D gene, CDR3 protein, CDR3 DNA. D genes are given only for firm matches. Size is stated for part of the rows, as once, few or many counts, or as a class when the clone is expanded.

TRBJ2-7 - TRBV6-5 - CASSPGKVGEQYF TGTGCCAGCAGTCCAGGGAAGGTAGGCGAGCAGTACTTC
TRBJ2-2 - TRBV2 TRBD1 CASTLRQGASTGELFF TGTGCCAGCACCCTCCGGCAGGGGGCGAGCACCGGGGAGCTGTTTTTT
TRBJ2-1 - TRBV4-1 - CASSRNNEQFF TGCGCCAGCAGCCGTAACAATGAGCAGTTCTTC
TRBJ1-1 - TRBV19 - CASSRQSPGTEAFF TGTGCCAGTAGCCGACAGTCCCCGGGCACTGAAGCTTTCTTT
TRBJ2-3 - TRBV24-1 TRBD1 CATSDRDSETDTQYF TGTGCCACCAGTGATCGGGACAGCGAAACAGATACGCAGTATTTT
TRBJ1-2 - TRBV7-2 - CASSPRGYYGYTF TGTGCCAGCAGCCCCAGGGGTTACTATGGCTACACCTTC
TRBJ2-7 - TRBV18 - CASSPEGGGAGKYF TGTGCCAGCTCACCCGAAGGGGGGGGCGCAGGGAAGTACTTC
TRBJ1-5 - TRBV27 TRBD1 CASRDRGRSNQPQHF TGTGCCAGCCGGGACAGGGGGCGAAGCAATCAGCCCCAGCATTTT
TRBJ1-5 few TRBV10-2 - CASSAYQPQHF TGCGCCAGCAGTGCTTATCAGCCCCAGCATTTT
TRBJ2-2 - TRBV5-1 TRBD1 CASSPRQGPTGELFF TGCGCCAGCAGCCCCAGACAGGGGCCCACCGGGGAGCTGTTTTTT
TRBJ2-2 few TRBV29-1 TRBD1 CSVSGQLTGELFF TGCAGCGTTTCGGGACAGCTCACCGGGGAGCTGTTTTTT
TRBJ2-1 - TRBV11-3 - CASSGFGEEQFF TGTGCCAGCAGCGGGTTCGGGGAGGAGCAGTTCTTC
TRBJ1-6 - TRBV6-5 - CASSRGSDSPLHF TGTGCCAGCAGTCGCGGATCTGATTCACCCCTCCACTTT
TRBJ1-2 few TRBV30 - CAWSVYREGYTF TGTGCCTGGAGTGTGTACCGGGAAGGCTACACCTTC
TRBJ2-5 - TRBV5-1 - CASSWGTTQETQYF TGCGCCAGCAGCTGGGGGACAACCCAAGAGACCCAGTACTTC
TRBJ2-7 once TRBV28 - CASSLGATYEQYF TGTGCCAGCAGTTTAGGGGCGACCTACGAGCAGTACTTC
TRBJ2-2 - TRBV11-2 - CASSLVRSGELFF TGTGCCAGCAGCTTAGTGAGGTCCGGGGAGCTGTTTTTT
TRBJ1-6 - TRBV7-9 - CASSLESPSASPLHF TGTGCCAGCAGCTTAGAATCCCCGAGCGCTTCACCCCTCCACTTT
TRBJ1-3 - TRBV5-1 TRBD1 CASSLIPDRVTGNTIYF TGCGCCAGCAGCTTGATCCCCGACAGGGTCACTGGAAACACCATATATTTT
TRBJ1-5 many TRBV7-2 - CASSLVQGQPQHF TGTGCCAGCAGCTTAGTCCAGGGTCAGCCCCAGCATTTT
TRBJ2-3 - TRBV5-6 TRBD1 CASSYGQGANTQYF TGTGCCAGCAGCTACGGACAGGGTGCGAATACGCAGTATTTT
TRBJ1-1 - TRBV12-3/TRBV12-4 - CASTLGIATEAFF TGTGCCAGCACCCTCGGGATTGCAACTGAAGCTTTCTTT
TRBJ2-3 - TRBV11-2 - CASSKALATGTDTQYF TGTGCCAGCAGCAAGGCCCTAGCGACGGGCACAGATACGCAGTATTTT
TRBJ1-6 - TRBV11-2 - CASSLTPGSPLHF TGTGCCAGCAGCTTAACTCCGGGTTCACCCCTCCACTTT
TRBJ2-1 - TRBV15 - CATSSSRGNNEQFF TGTGCCACCAGCAGTAGTCGAGGGAACAATGAGCAGTTCTTC
TRBJ1-6 - TRBV7-6 TRBD1 CASSLGVRGQLNSPLHF TGTGCCAGCAGCTTAGGAGTTCGGGGACAGCTAAATTCACCCCTCCACTTT
TRBJ1-2 - TRBV27 - CASRPGANYGYTF TGTGCCAGCAGGCCAGGGGCTAACTATGGCTACACCTTC
TRBJ2-1 - TRBV5-8 - CASSLDMGTTNEQFF TGTGCCAGCAGCTTGGATATGGGGACAACTAATGAGCAGTTCTTC
TRBJ2-1 - TRBV5-5 - CASSLAGAYNEQFF TGTGCCAGCAGCTTGGCAGGGGCCTACAATGAGCAGTTCTTC
TRBJ1-5 - TRBV2 TRBD1 CASGTENNQPQHF TGTGCCAGCGGGACAGAGAACAATCAGCCCCAGCATTTT
TRBJ1-2 - TRBV27 TRBD1 CASSLSKTGGAYGYTF TGTGCCAGCAGTTTATCGAAGACAGGGGGCGCCTATGGCTACACCTTC
TRBJ2-1 - TRBV5-6 - CASSLAAASFEQFF TGTGCCAGCAGCTTGGCCGCGGCTTCCTTTGAGCAGTTCTTC
TRBJ2-3 - TRBV18 TRBD2 CASSPERGGPDTQYF TGTGCCAGCTCACCCGAGCGGGGGGGCCCAGATACGCAGTATTTT
TRBJ2-3 - TRBV5-1 TRBD2 CASSLLGLAGVTDTQYF TGCGCCAGCAGCTTGTTAGGTCTAGCGGGGGTCACAGATACGCAGTATTTT
TRBJ2-1 - TRBV6-1 TRBD2 CASSEGSGSYNEQFF TGTGCCAGCAGTGAAGGTAGCGGGAGCTACAATGAGCAGTTCTTC
TRBJ1-2 - TRBV24-1 - CATSDLDSPYGYTF TGTGCCACCAGTGACCTAGACAGTCCCTATGGCTACACCTTC
TRBJ2-2 - TRBV12-3/TRBV12-4 - CASSSGETGELFF TGTGCCAGCAGTTCGGGGGAGACCGGGGAGCTGTTTTTT
TRBJ2-1 - TRBV13 - CASSLAAGNEQFF TGTGCCAGCAGTCTCGCGGCAGGGAATGAGCAGTTCTTC
TRBJ2-2 - TRBV2 - CASSRTTANTGELFF TGTGCCAGCAGTAGGACAACCGCGAACACCGGGGAGCTGTTTTTT
TRBJ2-2 - TRBV30 TRBD2 CAWSLPTSGGYTGELFF TGTGCCTGGAGTCTCCCGACTAGCGGGGGCTACACCGGGGAGCTGTTTTTT
TRBJ1-1 - TRBV30 TRBD1 CAWSGDSWTGEAFF TGTGCCTGGAGTGGGGACAGTTGGACCGGAGAAGCTTTCTTT
TRBJ1-5 - TRBV10-1 - CATSVGRNQPQHF TGCGCCACCTCGGTGGGCCGCAATCAGCCCCAGCATTTT